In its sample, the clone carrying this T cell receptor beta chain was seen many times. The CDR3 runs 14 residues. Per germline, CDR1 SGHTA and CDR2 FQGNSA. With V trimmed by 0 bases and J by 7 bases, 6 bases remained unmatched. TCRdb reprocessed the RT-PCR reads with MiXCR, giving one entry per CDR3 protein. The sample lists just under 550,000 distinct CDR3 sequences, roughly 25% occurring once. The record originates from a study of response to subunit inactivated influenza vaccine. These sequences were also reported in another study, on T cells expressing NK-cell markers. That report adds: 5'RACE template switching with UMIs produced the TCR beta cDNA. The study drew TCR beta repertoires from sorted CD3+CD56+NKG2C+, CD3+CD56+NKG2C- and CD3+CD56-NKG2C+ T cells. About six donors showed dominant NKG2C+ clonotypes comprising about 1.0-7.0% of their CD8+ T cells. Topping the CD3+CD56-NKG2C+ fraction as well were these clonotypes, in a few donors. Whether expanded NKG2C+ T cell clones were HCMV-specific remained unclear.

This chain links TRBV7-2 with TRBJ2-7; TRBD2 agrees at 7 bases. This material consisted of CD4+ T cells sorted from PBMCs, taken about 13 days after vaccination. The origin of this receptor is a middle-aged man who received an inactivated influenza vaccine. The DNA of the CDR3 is TGTGCCAGCAGCTTAGCCGGGGGAGGGATTGAGCAGTACTTC. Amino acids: CASSLAGGGIEQYF.